Described below is a single TCR beta chain sequence and its context. Its antigen remains unidentified. Deletions cut 6 bases from V and 5 bases from J, with 14 bases between. The CDR3 has 14 amino acids. Germline CDR1 SGHTA, CDR2 FQGTGA. Clones were sequenced by immunoSEQ multiplex PCR, and TCRdb holds only the in-frame ones, with some missing. The sample holds some 200,000 clones, more than 75% seen once. This record comes from a study of cytomegalovirus exposure and HLA in healthy donors. Study information: Per a later analysis, the roughly 670 first-cohort and over 90 validation repertoires shared one platform.

Study-wide findings and caveats: Investigators reported approximately 170 TCR beta chains as tied to cytomegalovirus. Under in vitro conditions, three CMV-associated chains were confirmed as specific for CMV antigens. Rare TCR sequences predominated, though certain public TCRs were found in many donors.

The chain employs TRBV7-3 and TRBJ2-1; TRBD2 might be the D (6 bases). The material sequenced was PBMCs. The clonotype originates from a man aged 25-45 years in good health and CMV-seropositive. CDR3 residues: CASRTTGTHNEQFF. The CDR3 bases are TGTGCCAGCAGGACCACCGGGACTCACAATGAGCAGTTCTTC.